A single sample is the source of the 2 T cell receptor beta chains below, sequenced in a study of blood T cell repertoires in COVID-19. Assay used: immunoSEQ multiplex PCR; TCRdb lists only in-frame clones, some missing. The data hold approximately 190,000 clones, with about 86% observed a single time. The sample taken for sequencing was peripheral blood. The receptors shown here come from a man aged 25-45 years with active or convalescent COVID-19.

In regard to this clone: Within the sample, other DNA sequences also encode this same CDR3. This rearrangement joins TRBV24-1 to TRBJ1-2; TRBD1 might be the D (5 bases). CDR1 and CDR2 from the germline V gene are KGHDR and SFDVKD. Trimming left V 4 bases short and J 4 bases short, with 12 bases between. CDR3 length: 14 residues. DNA for the CDR3: TGTGCCACCAGTGACCCTGACAGAAGCTATGGCTACACCTTC. Encoded protein: CATSDPDRSYGYTF.

In its sample, this clone was seen once. DNA for the CDR3: TGTGCCAGCAGCTTAACCCTAGGACAGGGGGCATGGTATGGCTACACCTTC. This gives the protein CASSLTLGQGAWYGYTF. J is TRBJ1-2 and V is TRBV11-2; 11 nucleotides match TRBD1. The CDR3 is 17 amino acids. With 2 bases clipped from V and 5 bases from J, the junction kept 10 bases outside the gene matches. The germline CDR1 and CDR2 sequences are SGHAT and FQNNGV.